This T cell receptor beta chain stems from a study of beta chain features in type 1 diabetes. General study findings and limits: More deletions and fewer insertions at VDJ junctions were found in patients with type 1 diabetes.

Trimming took off 6 bases at V and 2 bases at J, with 14 bases between the two ends. Germline V gene sequence: CDR1 MGHDK, CDR2 SYGVNS. This CDR3 comprises 14 residues. Expressed TCRB transcripts were sequenced because the entire RNA isolate underwent reverse transcription. Profiling relied on immunoSEQ multiplex PCR, and the TCRdb table lists in-frame clones only, not all of them. The sample has 600,000 to 650,000 clones; roughly 16% are singletons. Worth noting for this clone: What it binds is not known.

This sequence originates from a man aged 18 to 30 in good health. The sequencing sample was made of naive CD4+ T cells from blood. This sequence joins TRBV25-1 and TRBJ2-7, with D hard to call. In nucleotides, the CDR3 is TGTGCCAGCAGGCTTCCGACCCCGACCTACGAGCAGTACTTC. This codes for CASRLPTPTYEQYF.